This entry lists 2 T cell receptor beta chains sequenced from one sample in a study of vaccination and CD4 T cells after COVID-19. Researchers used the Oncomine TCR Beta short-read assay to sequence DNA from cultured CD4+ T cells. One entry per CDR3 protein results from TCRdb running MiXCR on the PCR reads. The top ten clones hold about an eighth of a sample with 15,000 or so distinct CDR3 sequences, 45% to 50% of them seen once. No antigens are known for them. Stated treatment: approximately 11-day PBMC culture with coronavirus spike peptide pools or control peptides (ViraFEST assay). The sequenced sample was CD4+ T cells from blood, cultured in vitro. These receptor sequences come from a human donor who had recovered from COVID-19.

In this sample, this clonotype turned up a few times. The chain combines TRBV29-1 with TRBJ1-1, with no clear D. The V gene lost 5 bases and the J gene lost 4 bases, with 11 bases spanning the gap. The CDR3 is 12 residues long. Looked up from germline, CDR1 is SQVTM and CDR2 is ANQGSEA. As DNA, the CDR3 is TGCAGCGTTTCGAGCACCCGCACTGAAGCTTTCTTT. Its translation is CSVSSTRTEAFF.

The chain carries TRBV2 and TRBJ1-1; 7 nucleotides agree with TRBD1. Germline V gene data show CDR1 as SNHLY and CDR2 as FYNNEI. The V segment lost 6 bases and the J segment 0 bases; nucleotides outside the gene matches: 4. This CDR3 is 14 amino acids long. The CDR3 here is CASSWTGLNTEAFF. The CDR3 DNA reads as TGTGCCAGCAGCTGGACAGGCTTGAACACTGAAGCTTTCTTT.